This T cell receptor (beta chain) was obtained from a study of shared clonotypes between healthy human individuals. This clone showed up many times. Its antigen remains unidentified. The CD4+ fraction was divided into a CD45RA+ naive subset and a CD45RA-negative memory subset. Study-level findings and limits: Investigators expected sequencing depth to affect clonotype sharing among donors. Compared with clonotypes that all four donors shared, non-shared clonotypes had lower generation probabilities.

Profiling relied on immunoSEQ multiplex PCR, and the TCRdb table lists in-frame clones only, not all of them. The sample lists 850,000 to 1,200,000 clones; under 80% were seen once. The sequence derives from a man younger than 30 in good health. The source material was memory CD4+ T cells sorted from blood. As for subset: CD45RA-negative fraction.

The CDR3 loop reads CASSEGEGVVTGELFF. In DNA form, the CDR3 reads TGTGCCAGCAGTGAAGGCGAGGGAGTAGTTACCGGGGAGCTGTTTTTT. The J gene is TRBJ2-2, the V gene TRBV6-1, with a possible D match to TRBD2 (5 bases). V lost 1 base and J 5 bases, leaving 14 bases between the germline ends. Per germline, CDR1 MNHNS and CDR2 SASEGT. The CDR3 has 16 amino acids.